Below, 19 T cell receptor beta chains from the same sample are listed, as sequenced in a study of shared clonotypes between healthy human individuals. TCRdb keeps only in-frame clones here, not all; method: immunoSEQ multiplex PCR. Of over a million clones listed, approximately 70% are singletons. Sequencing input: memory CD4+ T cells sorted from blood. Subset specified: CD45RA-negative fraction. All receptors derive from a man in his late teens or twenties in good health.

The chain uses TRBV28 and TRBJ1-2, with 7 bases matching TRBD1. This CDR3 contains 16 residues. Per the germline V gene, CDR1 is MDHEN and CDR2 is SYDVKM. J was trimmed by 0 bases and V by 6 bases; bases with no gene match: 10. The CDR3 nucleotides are TGTGCCAGCAGCCCCACTGGACAGGAGACTAACTATGGCTACACCTTC. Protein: CASSPTGQETNYGYTF.

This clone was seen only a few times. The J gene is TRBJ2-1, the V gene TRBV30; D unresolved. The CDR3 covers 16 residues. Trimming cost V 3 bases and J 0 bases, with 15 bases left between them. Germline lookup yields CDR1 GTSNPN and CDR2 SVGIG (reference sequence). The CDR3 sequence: CAWRPWGKSSYNEQFF. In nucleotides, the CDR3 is TGTGCCTGGAGGCCCTGGGGAAAGAGCTCCTACAATGAGCAGTTCTTC.

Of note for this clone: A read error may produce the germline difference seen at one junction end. The CDR3 spells CASSVGRVRFWLF. The CDR3, as DNA: TGTGCCAGCAGCGTTGGGAGGGTACGGTTCTGGCTCTTT. The rearrangement uses TRBV11-3 and TRBJ1-1; D gene uncertain. CDR1 SGHNT and CDR2 YENEEA come from the germline V gene. The CDR3 length is 13 residues.

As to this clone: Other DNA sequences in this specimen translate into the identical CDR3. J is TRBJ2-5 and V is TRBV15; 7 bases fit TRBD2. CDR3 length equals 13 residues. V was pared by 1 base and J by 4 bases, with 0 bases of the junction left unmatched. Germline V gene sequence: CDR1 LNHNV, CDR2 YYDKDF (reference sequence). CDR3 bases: TGTGCCACCAGCAGAGGGGGGGGAGAGACCCAGTACTTC. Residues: CATSRGGGETQYF.

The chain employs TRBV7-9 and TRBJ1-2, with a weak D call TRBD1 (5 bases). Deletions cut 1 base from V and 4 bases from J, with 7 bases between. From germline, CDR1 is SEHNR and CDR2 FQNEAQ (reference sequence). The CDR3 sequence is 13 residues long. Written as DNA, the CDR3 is TGTGCCAGCAGCTTAGACAGGCTCTATGGCTACACCTTC. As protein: CASSLDRLYGYTF. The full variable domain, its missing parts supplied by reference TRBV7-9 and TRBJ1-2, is DTGVSQNPRHKITKRGQNVTFRCDPISEHNRLYWYRQTLGQGPEFLTYFQNEAQLEKSRLLSDRFSAERPKGSFSTLEIQRTEQGDSAMYLCASSLDRLYGYTFGSGTRLTVV.

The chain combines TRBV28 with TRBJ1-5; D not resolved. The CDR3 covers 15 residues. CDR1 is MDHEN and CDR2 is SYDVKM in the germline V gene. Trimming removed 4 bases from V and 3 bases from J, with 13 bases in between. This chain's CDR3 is CASSYLNDPNQPQHF. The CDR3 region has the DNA TGTGCCAGCAGTTACCTCAATGACCCCAATCAGCCCCAGCATTTT.

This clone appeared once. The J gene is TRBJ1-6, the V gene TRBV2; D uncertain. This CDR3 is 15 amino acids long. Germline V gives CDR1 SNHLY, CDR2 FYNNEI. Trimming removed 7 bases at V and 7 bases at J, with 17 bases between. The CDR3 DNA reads TGTGCCAGCAAGGAGGAGATTTATTTCAATTCACCCCTCCACTTT. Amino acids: CASKEEIYFNSPLHF.

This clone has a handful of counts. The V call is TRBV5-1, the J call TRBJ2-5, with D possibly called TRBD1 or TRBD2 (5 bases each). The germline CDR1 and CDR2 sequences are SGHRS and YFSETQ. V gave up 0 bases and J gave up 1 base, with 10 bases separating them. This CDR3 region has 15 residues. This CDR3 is CASSLVVGVQETQYF. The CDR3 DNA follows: TGCGCCAGCAGCTTGGTAGTGGGGGTCCAAGAGACCCAGTACTTC. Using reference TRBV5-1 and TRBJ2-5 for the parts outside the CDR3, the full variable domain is KAGVTQTPRYLIKTRGQQVTLSCSPISGHRSVSWYQQTPGQGLQFLFEYFSETQRNKGNFPGRFSGRQFSNSRSEMNVSTLELGDSALYLCASSLVVGVQETQYFGPGTRLLVL.

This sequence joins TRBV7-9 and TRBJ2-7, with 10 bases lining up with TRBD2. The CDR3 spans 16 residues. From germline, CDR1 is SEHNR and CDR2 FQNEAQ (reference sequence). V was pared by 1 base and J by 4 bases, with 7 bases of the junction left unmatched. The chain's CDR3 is CASSLGVGAGGYEQYF. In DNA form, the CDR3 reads TGTGCCAGCAGCTTAGGCGTAGGAGCGGGAGGGTACGAGCAGTACTTC.

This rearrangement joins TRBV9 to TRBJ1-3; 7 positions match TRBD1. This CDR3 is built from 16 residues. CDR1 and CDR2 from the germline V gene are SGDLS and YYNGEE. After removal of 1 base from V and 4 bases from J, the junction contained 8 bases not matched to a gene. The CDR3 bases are TGTGCCAGCAGCGTAACAGGGGATCCCTTCGGAAACACCATATATTTT. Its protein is CASSVTGDPFGNTIYF.

This CDR3 reads CASSLEPSGEVGETQYF. The DNA for the CDR3 is TGTGCCAGCAGCTTGGAGCCTAGCGGGGAAGTCGGGGAGACCCAGTACTTC. This chain joins TRBV5-6 and TRBJ2-5; 9 bases match TRBD2. With V trimmed by 0 bases and J by 5 bases, 11 bases remained unmatched. The CDR3 has 17 residues. The germline V gene encodes CDR1 SGHDT and CDR2 YYEEEE.

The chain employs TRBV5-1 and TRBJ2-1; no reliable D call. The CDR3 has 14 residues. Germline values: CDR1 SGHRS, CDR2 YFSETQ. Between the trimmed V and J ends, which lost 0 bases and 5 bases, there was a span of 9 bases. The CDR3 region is CASSLVSADNEQFF. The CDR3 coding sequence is TGCGCCAGCAGCTTGGTTTCGGCAGACAATGAGCAGTTCTTC.

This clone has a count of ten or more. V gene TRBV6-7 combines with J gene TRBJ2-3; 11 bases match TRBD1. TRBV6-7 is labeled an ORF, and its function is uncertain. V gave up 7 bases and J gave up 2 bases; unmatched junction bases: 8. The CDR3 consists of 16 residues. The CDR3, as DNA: TGTGCCAGCACCTACCGGGACAGGGGGTACACAGATACGCAGTATTTT. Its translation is CASTYRDRGYTDTQYF.

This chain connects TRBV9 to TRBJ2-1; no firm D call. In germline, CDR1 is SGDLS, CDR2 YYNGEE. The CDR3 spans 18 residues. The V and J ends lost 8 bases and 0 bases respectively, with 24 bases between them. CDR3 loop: CARGKGEDRLSSYNEQFF. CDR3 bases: TGTGCCAGGGGGAAAGGAGAGGACCGTTTAAGCTCCTACAATGAGCAGTTCTTC.

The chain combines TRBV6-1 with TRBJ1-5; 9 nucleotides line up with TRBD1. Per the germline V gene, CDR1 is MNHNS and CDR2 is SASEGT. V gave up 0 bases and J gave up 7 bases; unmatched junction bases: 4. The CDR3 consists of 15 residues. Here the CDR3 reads CASSEATGGGQPQHF. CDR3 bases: TGTGCCAGCAGTGAAGCAACAGGGGGCGGCCAGCCCCAGCATTTT.

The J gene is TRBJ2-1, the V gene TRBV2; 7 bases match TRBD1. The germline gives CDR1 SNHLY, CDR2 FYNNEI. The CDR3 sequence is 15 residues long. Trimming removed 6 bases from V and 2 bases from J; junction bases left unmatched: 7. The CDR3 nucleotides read TGTGCCAGCAGGACGACAGGGAGCGCCTACAATGAGCAGTTCTTC. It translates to CASRTTGSAYNEQFF.

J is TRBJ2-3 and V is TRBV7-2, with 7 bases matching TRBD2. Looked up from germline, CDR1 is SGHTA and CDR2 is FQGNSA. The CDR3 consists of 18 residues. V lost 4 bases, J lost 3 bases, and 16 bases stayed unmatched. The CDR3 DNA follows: TGTGCCAGCAGCTCCCCTGGCGGGAGCCGACCAACGACAGATACGCAGTATTTT. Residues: CASSSPGGSRPTTDTQYF.

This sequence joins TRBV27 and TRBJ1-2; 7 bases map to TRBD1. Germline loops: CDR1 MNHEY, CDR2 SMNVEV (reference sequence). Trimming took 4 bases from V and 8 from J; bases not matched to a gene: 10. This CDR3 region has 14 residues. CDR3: CASSSQRQGGGYTF. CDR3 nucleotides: TGTGCCAGCAGTTCCCAGAGACAGGGTGGGGGCTACACCTTC.

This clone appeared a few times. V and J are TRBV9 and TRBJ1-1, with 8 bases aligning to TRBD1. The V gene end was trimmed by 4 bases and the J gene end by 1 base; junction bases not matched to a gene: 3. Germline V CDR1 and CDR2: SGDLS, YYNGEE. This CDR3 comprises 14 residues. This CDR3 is CASSFGQGNTEAFF. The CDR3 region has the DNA TGTGCCAGCAGCTTTGGACAGGGGAACACTGAAGCTTTCTTT.